This T cell receptor beta chain was recovered during a study of cytomegalovirus exposure and HLA in healthy donors. Germline CDR1 is MGHRA and CDR2 is YSYEKL. CDR3 length: 14 residues. The V end lost 4 bases, the J end lost 5 bases, and 15 bases lay between the germline ends. In its sample, this clone was seen a few times. No antigen is known for it. Among the donors, all were healthy bone marrow donors. Amplification used 60 Vbeta primers and 13 Jbeta primers. Using immunoSEQ multiplex PCR, the repertoire was profiled, and TCRdb retains in-frame clones only, with some absent. The sample has approximately 75,000 clones, 74% seen once. Study-level results: Sequences of the TCR beta chain were said to predict the HLA-A and HLA-B alleles of most subjects accurately. Sequencing had likely introduced a cluster of highly shared sequence variants as an artifact.

This receptor was identified in an older woman in good health and CMV-seropositive. Sequenced input: PBMCs. The V call is TRBV4-1, the J call TRBJ2-7, with a tentative D call TRBD1 (5 bases). The CDR3 DNA is TGCGCCAGCAGCCCTGCGGACAAACCCAACGAGCAGTACTTC. Protein product: CASSPADKPNEQYF.